This TCR beta chain was captured by sequencing in a study of early T cells in non-severe SARS-CoV-2 infection. Ten or more counts support this clonotype. V was pared by 7 bases and J by 9 bases, with 15 bases of the junction left unmatched. The germline CDR1 and CDR2 sequences are MNHNS and SASEGT. The CDR3 length is 15 residues. One entry per CDR3 protein, called by TCRdb with MiXCR from the 5' RACE reads. The sample records about 69,000 distinct CDR3 sequences, 9.5% being singletons. The receptor was derived from an adult who was a healthcare worker with PCR-confirmed SARS-CoV-2 infection or an uninfected control (not recorded which). The chain has TRBV6-1 and TRBJ2-5; the match to TRBD1 covers 9 bases. The specimen was whole blood. In DNA, the CDR3 is TGTGCCAGCAACAAGACTCCGGGACAGGGAGGTCCCCAGTACTTC. Translated, it gives CASNKTPGQGGPQYF.